The clone carrying this T cell receptor (beta chain) was detected a few times. What it recognizes is unknown. Synthesis of TCR cDNA relied on 5'RACE template switching, which attached a universal primer site and UMIs. TCRdb re-derived calls from the 5' RACE reads in MiXCR, one entry per CDR3 protein. This table has some 320,000 distinct CDR3 sequences, approximately 9% appearing once. This sample stems from a study of T cells after yellow fever vaccination. Germline V gene lookup returns CDR1 KGHDR and CDR2 SFDVKD. CDR3 length: 17 amino acids. The ends were cut back, 4 bases at V and 6 bases at J, with 20 bases in the middle. Findings and limits, study-wide: In post-booster samples, most primary-vaccination clones reappeared (about 97% CD4, 88% CD8). One caveat is that FACS-sorted repertoires could contain abundant clonotypes contaminating from the bulk population. Clonotypes found in both CD4 and CD8 compartments made up a small share.

The material was PBMCs, obtained on the day of the first yellow fever vaccination. V usage is TRBV24-1 and J usage is TRBJ2-2; a possible D gene is TRBD1 (6 bases). This clonotype was sampled from a man between 18 and 29 years old who received the YFV17D yellow fever vaccine. The CDR3 protein is CATSENGQQGNPGELFF. The CDR3 coding sequence is TGTGCCACCAGTGAGAACGGACAGCAGGGAAACCCCGGGGAGCTGTTTTTT.